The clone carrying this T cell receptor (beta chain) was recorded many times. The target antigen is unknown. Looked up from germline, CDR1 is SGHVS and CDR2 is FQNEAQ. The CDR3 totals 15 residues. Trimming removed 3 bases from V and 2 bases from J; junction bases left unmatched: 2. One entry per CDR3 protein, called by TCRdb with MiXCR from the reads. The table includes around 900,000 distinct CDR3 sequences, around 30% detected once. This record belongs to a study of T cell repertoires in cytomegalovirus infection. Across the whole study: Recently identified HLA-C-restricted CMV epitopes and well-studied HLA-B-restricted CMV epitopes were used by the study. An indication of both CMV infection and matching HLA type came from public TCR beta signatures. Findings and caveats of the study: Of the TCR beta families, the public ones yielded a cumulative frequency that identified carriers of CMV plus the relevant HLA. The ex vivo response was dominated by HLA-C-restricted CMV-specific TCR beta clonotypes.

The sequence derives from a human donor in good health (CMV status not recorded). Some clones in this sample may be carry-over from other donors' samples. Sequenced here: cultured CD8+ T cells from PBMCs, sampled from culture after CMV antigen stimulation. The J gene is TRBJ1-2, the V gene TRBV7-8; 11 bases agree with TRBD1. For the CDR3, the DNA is TGTGCCAGCAGCTTTCGGGACAGGGGGAACTATGGCTACACCTTC. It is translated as CASSFRDRGNYGYTF.